The TCR beta chain described here comes from a study of cytomegalovirus exposure and HLA in healthy donors. The overall study: The 100 million to 140 million unique TCR beta sequences, from 150 million to 200 million T cells, were found by an earlier analysis. Study-level points and caveats: Earlier findings revealed that most TCR beta V segments proved productive either about 90% or about 30% of the time. Rates of TCR association differed by HLA locus in a later analysis, with DRB1 highest and HLA-C lowest. Altogether, 170 or so TCR beta chains were recorded as cytomegalovirus-associated.

This CDR3 has 18 residues. The germline V gene has CDR1 KGHSH and CDR2 LQKENI. V shed 0 bases and J shed 0 bases, with 17 bases lying between them. The study ran its PCR with 60 Vbeta and 13 Jbeta primers. The method was immunoSEQ multiplex PCR; TCRdb's version includes in-frame clones alone and lacks a portion of them. The sample has around 150,000 clones; about 60% are singletons. This clone was observed once. Its antigen is still unknown. The J gene is TRBJ1-2, the V gene TRBV18; weak D call: TRBD1 (6 bases). The clonotype comes from a woman aged 55-70 years in good health and CMV-seropositive. The sample comprised PBMCs. CDR3 protein: CASSPPGSRTAANYGYTF. The CDR3 bases are TGTGCCAGCTCACCACCAGGGTCCAGGACAGCCGCTAACTATGGCTACACCTTC.